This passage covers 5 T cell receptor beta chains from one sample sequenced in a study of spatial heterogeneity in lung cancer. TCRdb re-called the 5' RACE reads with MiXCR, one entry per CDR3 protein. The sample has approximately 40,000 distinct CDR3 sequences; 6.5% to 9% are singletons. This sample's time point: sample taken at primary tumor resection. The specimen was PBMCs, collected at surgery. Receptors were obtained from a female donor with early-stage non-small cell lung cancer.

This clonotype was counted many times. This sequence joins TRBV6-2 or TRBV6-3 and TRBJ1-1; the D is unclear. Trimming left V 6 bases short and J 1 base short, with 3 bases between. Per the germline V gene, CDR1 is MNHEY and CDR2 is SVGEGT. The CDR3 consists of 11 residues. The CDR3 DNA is TGTGCCAGCAGACGGAACACTGAAGCTTTCTTT. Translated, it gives CASRRNTEAFF.

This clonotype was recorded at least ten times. The CDR3 sequence is CVSPRQEAFF. The CDR3, as DNA: TGCGTAAGTCCTCGGCAGGAAGCTTTCTTT. The rearrangement uses TRBV20-1 and TRBJ1-1; D call uncertain. The CDR3 has 10 residues. Germline assignment: CDR1 DFQATT and CDR2 SNEGSKA (reference sequence).

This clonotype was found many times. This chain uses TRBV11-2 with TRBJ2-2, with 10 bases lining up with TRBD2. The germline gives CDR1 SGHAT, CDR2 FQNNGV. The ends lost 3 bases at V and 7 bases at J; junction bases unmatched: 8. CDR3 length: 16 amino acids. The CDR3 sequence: CASSFLSGRASGELFF. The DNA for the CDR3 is TGTGCCAGCAGCTTCCTCAGCGGGAGGGCGAGCGGGGAGCTGTTTTTT.

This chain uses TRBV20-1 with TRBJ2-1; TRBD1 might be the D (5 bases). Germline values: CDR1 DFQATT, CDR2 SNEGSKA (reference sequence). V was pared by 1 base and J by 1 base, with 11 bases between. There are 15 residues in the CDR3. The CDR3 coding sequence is TGCAGTGCTAGAGCATCAGGGTTATCCTACAATGAGCAGTTCTTC. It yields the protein CSARASGLSYNEQFF.

The CDR3 DNA reads as TGTGCCAGCAGTGCCCTTGGACTAGCGGGGGGCAGGGATACGCAGTATTTT. It is translated as CASSALGLAGGRDTQYF. The J gene is TRBJ2-3, the V gene TRBV2; TRBD2 aligns across 14 bases. The CDR3 is 17 residues long. The junction had 9 bases not matched to a gene; V was cut back by 4 bases and J by 6 bases. Germline V gene lookup returns CDR1 SNHLY and CDR2 FYNNEI.